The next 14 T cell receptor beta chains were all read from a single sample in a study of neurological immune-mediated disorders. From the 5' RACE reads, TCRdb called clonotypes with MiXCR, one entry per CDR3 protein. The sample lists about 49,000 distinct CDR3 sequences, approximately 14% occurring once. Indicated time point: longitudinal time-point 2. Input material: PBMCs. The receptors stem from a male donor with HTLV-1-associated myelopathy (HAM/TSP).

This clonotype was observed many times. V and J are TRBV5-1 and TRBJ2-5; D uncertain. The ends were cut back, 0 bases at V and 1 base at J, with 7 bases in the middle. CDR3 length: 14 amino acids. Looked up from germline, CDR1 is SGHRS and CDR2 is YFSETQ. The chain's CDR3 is CASSLAGGQETQYF. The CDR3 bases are TGCGCCAGCAGCTTGGCGGGTGGCCAAGAGACCCAGTACTTC.

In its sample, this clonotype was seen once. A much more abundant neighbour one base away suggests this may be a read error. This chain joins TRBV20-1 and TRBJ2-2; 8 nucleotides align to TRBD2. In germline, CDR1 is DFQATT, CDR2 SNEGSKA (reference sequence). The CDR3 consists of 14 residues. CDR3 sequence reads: CSSLAGPLNGEMFF. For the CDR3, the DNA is TGCAGTTCGTTAGCGGGGCCCCTCAACGGGGAGATGTTTTTT.

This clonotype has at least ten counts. CDR3 DNA sequence: TGCGCCAGCACCCCGCCGGGGGCTGGATACAATGAGCAGTTCTTC. Its protein product is CASTPPGAGYNEQFF. The chain joins TRBV5-1 to TRBJ2-1; D tentatively reads TRBD1 or TRBD2 (6 bases each). Germline CDR1 reads SGHRS; CDR2 reads YFSETQ. V lost 6 bases and J lost 4, with 17 bases in between. CDR3 size: 15 residues.

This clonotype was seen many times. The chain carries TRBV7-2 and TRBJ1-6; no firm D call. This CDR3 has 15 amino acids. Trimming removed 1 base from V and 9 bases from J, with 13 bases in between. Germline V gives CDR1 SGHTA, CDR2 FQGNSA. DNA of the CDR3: TGTGCCAGCAGCTTAGAGGGCAGGCAGGCTTCACCCCTCCACTTT. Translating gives CASSLEGRQASPLHF.

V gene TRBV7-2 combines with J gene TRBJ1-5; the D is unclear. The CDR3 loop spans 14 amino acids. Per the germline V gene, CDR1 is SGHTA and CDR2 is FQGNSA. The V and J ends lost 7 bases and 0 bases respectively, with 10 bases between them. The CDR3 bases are TGTGCCAGCATGCAGCATAATAGCAATCAGCCCCAGCATTTT. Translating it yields CASMQHNSNQPQHF.

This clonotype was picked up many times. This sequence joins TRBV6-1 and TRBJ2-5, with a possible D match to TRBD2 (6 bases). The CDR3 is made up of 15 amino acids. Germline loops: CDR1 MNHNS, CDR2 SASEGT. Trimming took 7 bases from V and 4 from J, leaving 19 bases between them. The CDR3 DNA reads TGTGCCAGCAAACCCCTAATCGCGGGGTCAGAGACCCAGTACTTC. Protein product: CASKPLIAGSETQYF.

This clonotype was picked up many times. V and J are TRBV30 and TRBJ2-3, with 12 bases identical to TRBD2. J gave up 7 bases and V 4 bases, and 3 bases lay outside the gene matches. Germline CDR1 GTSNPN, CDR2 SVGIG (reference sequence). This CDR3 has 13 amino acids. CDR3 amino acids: CAWTSGGANTQYF. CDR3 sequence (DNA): TGTGCCTGGACTAGCGGGGGGGCAAATACGCAGTATTTT.

Here the CDR3 DNA reads TGCGCCAGCAACCCTACAGGCGTGGGCTACGAGCAGTACTTC. This encodes CASNPTGVGYEQYF. This chain uses TRBV5-1 with TRBJ2-7, with D possibly matching TRBD1 (5 bases). Trimming shortened V by 6 bases and J by 3 bases, and 16 bases separated the two germline ends. Germline CDR1 SGHRS, CDR2 YFSETQ. CDR3 size: 14 residues.

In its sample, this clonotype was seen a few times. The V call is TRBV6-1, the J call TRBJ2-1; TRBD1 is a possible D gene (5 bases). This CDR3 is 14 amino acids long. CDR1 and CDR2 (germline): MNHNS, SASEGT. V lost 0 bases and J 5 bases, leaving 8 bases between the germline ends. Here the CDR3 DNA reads TGTGCCAGCAGTGAAGCAGGCAGGGACAATGAGCAGTTCTTC. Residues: CASSEAGRDNEQFF.

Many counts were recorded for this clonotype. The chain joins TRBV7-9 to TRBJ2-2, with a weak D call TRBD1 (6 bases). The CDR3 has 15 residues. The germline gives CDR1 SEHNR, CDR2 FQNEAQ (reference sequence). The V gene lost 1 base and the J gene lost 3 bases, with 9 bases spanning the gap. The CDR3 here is CASSLGRGYTGELFF. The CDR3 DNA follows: TGTGCCAGCAGCTTAGGCAGGGGATACACCGGGGAGCTGTTTTTT.

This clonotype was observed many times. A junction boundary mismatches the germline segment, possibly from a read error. The CDR3 nucleotides read TGTGCTAGCAGCCCTGCGAGGGGTGGGGCCGGAGATACGCAGTATTTT. Translation: CASSPARGGAGDTQYF. The chain is built from TRBV7-7 and TRBJ2-3; TRBD1 or TRBD2 may be the D gene (5 bases each). CDR1 and CDR2 (germline): SSHAT, FNYEAQ (reference sequence). CDR3 length: 16 amino acids.

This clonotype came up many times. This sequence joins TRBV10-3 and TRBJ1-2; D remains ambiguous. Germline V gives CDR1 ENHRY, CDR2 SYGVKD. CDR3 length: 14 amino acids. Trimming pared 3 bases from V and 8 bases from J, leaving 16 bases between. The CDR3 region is CAISDPPRGQGYTF. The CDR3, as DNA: TGTGCCATCAGTGACCCCCCGCGGGGTCAGGGCTACACCTTC.

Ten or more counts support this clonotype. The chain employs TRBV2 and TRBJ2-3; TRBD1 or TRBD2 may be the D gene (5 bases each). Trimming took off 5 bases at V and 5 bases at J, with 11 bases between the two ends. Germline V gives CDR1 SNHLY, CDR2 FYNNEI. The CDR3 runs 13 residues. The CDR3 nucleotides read TGTGCCAGCAGTCCAGAGGGGAGAGATACGCAGTATTTT. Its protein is CASSPEGRDTQYF.

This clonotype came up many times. CDR3 DNA sequence: TGCAGTGCTACCACGAGGGGGGATGGAACCTTC. Translating gives CSATTRGDGTF. The genes are TRBV20-1 and TRBJ1-2; TRBD1 might be the D (6 bases). The CDR3 is 11 amino acids. V lost 4 bases to trimming and J lost 14 bases, with 17 bases between them. Germline V gene lookup returns CDR1 DFQATT and CDR2 SNEGSKA (reference sequence).